This TCR beta chain emerged from a study of OX40 agonist ivuxolimab in advanced cancers. Study information: All patients had ivuxolimab intravenously every 2 weeks at 0.01 to 10 mg/kg.

TCRdb's table, derived via immunoSEQ multiplex PCR, lists solely in-frame clones and lacks some. This sample yields 80,000 or so clones, of which 84% are seen a single time; about 7.3% belongs to the top ten. Germline assignment: CDR1 SNHLY and CDR2 FYNNEI. Between the trimmed V and J ends, which lost 8 bases and 0 bases, there was a span of 19 bases. The CDR3 consists of 17 residues. The clonotype was recovered from an adult with an advanced solid tumor such as melanoma, head and neck, liver or kidney cancer. The sample consisted of CD4+ or CD8+ T cells sorted from blood, taken in a trial of the OX40 agonist ivuxolimab. This sequence joins TRBV2 and TRBJ2-2; the D gene is possibly TRBD1 (7 bases). The CDR3: CASWRGLGQSNTGELFF. DNA for the CDR3: TGTGCCAGCTGGCGGGGTCTGGGACAGTCGAACACCGGGGAGCTGTTTTTT.